Below, one T cell receptor (beta chain) is given with its context. Clones were read by immunoSEQ multiplex PCR, and TCRdb kept only the in-frame ones, dropping some. The profile shows approximately 170,000 clones, 90% of them singletons. These data are taken from a study of control samples from healthy donors and cancer patients. V was clipped by 1 base and J by 2 bases, with 12 bases between them. The germline CDR1 and CDR2 sequences are LGHDT and YNNKEL (reference sequence). CDR3 length equals 16 residues. The sequenced sample was blood. The V and J genes are TRBV3-1 (or the pseudogene TRBV3-2) and TRBJ2-1, with D unclear. This TCR came from a woman aged 45 to 65 in good health. The DNA for the CDR3 is TGTGCCAGCAGCCAAGGGGCCCCAGCTACCTACAATGAGCAGTTCTTC. This translates into CASSQGAPATYNEQFF.